This TCR beta chain was identified during a study of shared clonotypes between healthy human individuals. In the study overall: The study enrolled a couple of women and three men aged 18 to 49.

The V gene lost 3 bases and the J gene lost 1 base, with 20 bases spanning the gap. Germline assignment: CDR1 SGHRS and CDR2 YFSETQ. CDR3 length equals 18 residues. Produced via immunoSEQ multiplex PCR; TCRdb's table is partial and in-frame only. In the table there are approximately 2.4 million clones, around 95% of which are singletons. Sequencing was carried out using naive CD4+ T cells sorted from blood. The sample's subset: CD45RA+ positively selected. The TCR originated in a man younger than 35 in good health. This sequence joins TRBV5-1 and TRBJ2-4; possible D gene TRBD2, 5 bases. CDR3 sequence reads: CASSSVDGSGLAKNIQYF. The CDR3, as DNA: TGCGCCAGCAGCTCCGTGGATGGGAGTGGTCTCGCCAAAAACATTCAGTACTTC.